This entry concerns a single T cell receptor beta chain. Trimming took 3 bases from V and 8 from J, leaving 21 bases between them. Germline values: CDR1 SGDLS, CDR2 YYNGEE. This CDR3 comprises 16 residues. The source of the sample is a study of regulatory T cells in long-lasting Graves disease. Time point here: newly diagnosed GD, antithyroid drugs for less than 3 months. PBMC RNA served as the TCR library source. A volume of 7 to 9.5 milliliters of peripheral blood was collected in EDTA tubes. CDR3-region Arm-PCR and iRepertoire HTBI primers produced the TCR beta libraries. TCRdb re-called the multiplex PCR reads through MiXCR, storing one row per CDR3 protein. The table has around 360,000 distinct CDR3 sequences, 15% to 20% seen once. These same data were also listed under a study on T cells in Graves' hyperthyroidism and ophthalmopathy. This second report adds: It was uncontrolled infection, other autoimmune disease, pregnancy or lactation that excluded patients. TCR CDR3 regions were first amplified by RT-PCR with HTBI primers. It was a median approximately 7.1 months before onset that the model predicted ophthalmopathy.

The chain uses TRBV9 and TRBJ2-4, with D tentatively TRBD1 (7 bases). Sequenced material: peripheral blood mononuclear cells (PBMCs), taken at new diagnosis, from a patient treated with antithyroid drugs. This receptor was identified in a woman between 18 and 30 years old with Graves disease. CDR3 nucleotide sequence: TGTGCCAGCAGCGGGGGGGCGACAGGGTCATGGGACATTCAGTACTTC. Its protein is CASSGGATGSWDIQYF.